This entry features one T cell receptor beta chain sequence. This entry is derived from a study of blood T cell repertoires in COVID-19. In the original workflow: Amplification from reference gene primers served as the basis for estimated nucleated cell counts. Sequencing used immunoSEQ multiplex PCR; TCRdb keeps in-frame clones, though not all of them. The V and J calls and the clone size are those of that table, but D and trimming were determined from the DNA. The data show roughly 270,000 clones, about 85% seen once. Germline CDR1 reads GTSNPN; CDR2 reads SVGIG (reference sequence). V dropped 1 base and J dropped 5 bases, with 12 bases sitting between them. This CDR3 region has 15 residues.

This chain joins TRBV30 and TRBJ1-6, with a weak D call TRBD1 (6 bases). The sequencing input was PBMCs or T cells enriched from blood (not recorded which). This TCR was sampled from a woman between 45 and 65 years old who had recovered from COVID-19. The CDR3 is CAWSGNRVHNSPLHF. The CDR3 DNA reads TGTGCCTGGAGTGGGAACAGGGTTCATAATTCACCCCTCCACTTT.